Listed here are 25 T cell receptor beta chains from one sample, sequenced in a study of control samples from healthy donors and cancer patients. Data came from immunoSEQ multiplex PCR; TCRdb stores just in-frame clones and leaves some out. The table includes approximately 72,000 clones, approximately 89% detected once. The sample consisted of blood. Receptors were obtained from a man in his fifties in good health.

This chain uses TRBV4-1 with TRBJ1-3; D is ambiguous. Trimming removed 0 bases from V and 0 bases from J, with 9 bases in between. The CDR3 loop spans 16 amino acids. Germline CDR1 reads MGHRA; CDR2 reads YSYEKL. The CDR3 DNA reads as TGCGCCAGCAGCCAAGATAGGGCTACCTCTGGAAACACCATATATTTT. Translation: CASSQDRATSGNTIYF.

This chain connects TRBV12-3 or TRBV12-4 to TRBJ1-1, with D perhaps matching TRBD1 (6 bases). CDR3 size: 13 residues. V was clipped by 7 bases and J by 1 base, with 10 bases between them. CDR3 amino acids: CASIRGGNTEAFF. CDR3 in DNA: TGTGCCAGCATCAGAGGGGGGAACACTGAAGCTTTCTTT.

This chain connects TRBV19 to TRBJ2-5, with D possibly TRBD1 on 5 matching bases. The closer fit of TRBJ2-7 to the DNA end suggests the J call may be wrong. Germline V lookup: CDR1 LNHDA, CDR2 SQIVND (reference sequence). The CDR3 extends over 14 amino acids. The CDR3 DNA reads as TGTGCCAGTAGTATACAGGGCTTAGGCTACGAGCAGTACTTC. It specifies CASSIQGLGYEQYF.

This chain uses TRBV11-3 with TRBJ2-5; the D gene is possibly TRBD1 (6 bases). The CDR3 totals 15 residues. The ends were cut back, 3 bases at V and 3 bases at J, with 14 bases in the middle. Germline V gives CDR1 SGHNT, CDR2 YENEEA. The CDR3 region has the DNA TGTGCCAGCAGCTTCGGCCTGGGGGCGGAAGAGACCCAGTACTTC. Residues: CASSFGLGAEETQYF. Drawing the rest from reference TRBV11-3 and TRBJ2-5, the complete variable domain is EAGVVQSPRYKIIEKKQPVAFWCNPISGHNTLYWYLQNLGQGPELLIRYENEEAVDDSQLPKDRFSAERLKGVDSTLKIQPAELGDSAVYLCASSFGLGAEETQYFGPGTRLLVL.

The V and J genes are TRBV6-5 and TRBJ2-2; D may be TRBD1 or TRBD2 (6 bases each). CDR1 is MNHEY and CDR2 is SVGAGI in the germline V gene. This CDR3 is 13 amino acids long. Trimming left V 8 bases short and J 5 bases short, with 12 bases between. CDR3 sequence reads: CASRRGVTGELFF. For the CDR3, the DNA is TGTGCCAGCCGGAGGGGGGTTACCGGGGAGCTGTTTTTT.

This chain uses TRBV7-2 with TRBJ2-3; D is unresolved. V was shortened by 5 bases and J by 6 bases, with 12 bases between the two germline ends. The CDR3 is 13 residues long. CDR1 and CDR2 (germline): SGHTA, FQGNSA. The CDR3 DNA reads TGTGCCAGCAGCCCCCGACGGGTGGATACGCAGTATTTT. It codes for CASSPRRVDTQYF.

V gene TRBV7-8 combines with J gene TRBJ1-3; perhaps TRBD1 as D (6 bases). This CDR3 comprises 15 residues. V was trimmed by 3 bases and J by 2 bases, leaving 11 bases between them. In germline, CDR1 is SGHVS, CDR2 FQNEAQ. This CDR3 reads CASSLTGTPGNTIYF. CDR3 coding DNA: TGTGCCAGCAGCTTGACCGGGACACCTGGAAACACCATATATTTT.

In this sample, this clone turned up once. The chain uses TRBV5-1 and TRBJ1-1; D is perhaps TRBD1 (5 bases). V was trimmed by 4 bases and J by 0 bases, leaving 13 bases between them. This CDR3 contains 15 residues. Germline values: CDR1 SGHRS, CDR2 YFSETQ. CDR3 bases: TGCGCCAGCAGCCCTTCAGGGACCGTGAACACTGAAGCTTTCTTT. Protein sequence: CASSPSGTVNTEAFF.

This clone was found a few times. The rearrangement links TRBV6-5 to TRBJ1-5, with 7 bases that match TRBD1. CDR3 length: 13 amino acids. J gave up 6 bases and V 6 bases, and 5 bases lay outside the gene matches. The V gene's germline CDR1 is MNHEY and CDR2 SVGAGI. The DNA for the CDR3 is TGTGCCAGCAGCCCCGACAGGGCTCAGCCCCAGCATTTT. As protein: CASSPDRAQPQHF.

The genes are TRBV5-4 and TRBJ1-1; tentatively, D is TRBD1 (6 bases). The CDR3 is made up of 16 amino acids. The V end was cut by 0 bases, the J end by 3 bases, with 15 bases between. CDR1 SGHNT and CDR2 YYREEE come from the germline V gene (reference sequence). The CDR3 is CASSLEVRGPDTEAFF. In DNA form, the CDR3 reads TGTGCCAGCAGCTTGGAGGTCCGGGGGCCTGACACTGAAGCTTTCTTT.

The V and J genes are TRBV6-6 and TRBJ2-7, with D possibly matching TRBD1 (6 bases). CDR1 is MNHNY, CDR2 SVGAGI, per germline (reference sequence). V lost 4 bases and J lost 6, with 10 bases in between. The CDR3 totals 12 residues. This CDR3 is CASSSTRGEQYF. The CDR3 nucleotides read TGTGCCAGCAGTTCCACCAGGGGCGAGCAGTACTTC.

The V and J genes are TRBV6-5 and TRBJ1-2, with D possibly TRBD1 on 6 matching bases. The CDR3 runs to 13 residues. Trimming cost V 6 bases and J 6 bases, with 14 bases left between them. Germline CDR1 is MNHEY and CDR2 is SVGAGI. In DNA form, the CDR3 reads TGTGCCAGCAGACAGGGAACATTGGATGGCTACACCTTC. This gives the protein CASRQGTLDGYTF.

The chain couples TRBV12-5 to TRBJ1-5, with D uncertain. CDR1 and CDR2 from the germline V gene are LGHNT and FRNRAP. V was shortened by 1 base and J by 6 bases, with 4 bases between the two germline ends. The CDR3 consists of 12 residues. The CDR3 coding sequence is TGTGCTAGTGGTTTGGACCTTCAGCCCCAGCATTTT. It codes for CASGLDLQPQHF.

V gene TRBV12-3 or TRBV12-4 combines with J gene TRBJ1-2, with 7 positions matching TRBD1. V lost 5 bases, J lost 3 bases, and 3 bases stayed unmatched. The CDR3 runs to 13 residues. CDR3 residues: CASSGGQHYGYTF. Here the CDR3 DNA reads TGTGCCAGCAGTGGGGGACAGCACTATGGCTACACCTTC.

The chain is built from TRBV6-4 and TRBJ1-5, with TRBD1 identical over 10 bases. The CDR3 covers 17 residues. Germline V gene sequence: CDR1 MRHNA, CDR2 SNTAGT. V was pared by 8 bases and J by 0 bases, with 10 bases of the junction left unmatched. CDR3 in DNA: TGTGCCAGCCCTACGGGGACAGGGGTATATAGCAATCAGCCCCAGCATTTT. This sequence encodes CASPTGTGVYSNQPQHF.

The rearrangement links TRBV10-3 to TRBJ2-5, with D possibly being TRBD1 or TRBD2 (5 bases each). The CDR3 length is 12 residues. V was shortened by 10 bases and J by 4 bases, with 13 bases between the two germline ends. The germline V gene has CDR1 ENHRY and CDR2 SYGVKD. CDR3 sequence: CATAVGAETQYF. CDR3 coding DNA: TGTGCCACGGCTGTCGGGGCAGAGACCCAGTACTTC.

V usage is TRBV6-5 and J usage is TRBJ1-6; TRBD1 might be the D (6 bases). V was shortened by 6 bases and J by 10 bases, with 13 bases between the two germline ends. Germline-derived CDR1 and CDR2 are MNHEY and SVGAGI. The CDR3 runs 13 residues. The CDR3 nucleotides are TGTGCCAGCAGGGCAGGGGATTTGTCACCCCTCCACTTT. Translation gives CASRAGDLSPLHF.

This chain joins TRBV6-5 and TRBJ2-7; 10 bases fit TRBD1. From germline, CDR1 is MNHEY and CDR2 SVGAGI. Trimming at V came to 2 bases and at J to 3 bases, leaving 4 bases not matched to a gene. The CDR3 has 15 amino acids. The CDR3 region is CASSYTRTGGYEQYF. The CDR3 DNA reads TGTGCCAGCAGTTACACTAGGACAGGGGGCTACGAGCAGTACTTC.

The chain's CDR3 is CAWSYSVAGYTF. DNA of the CDR3: TGTGCCTGGAGTTATTCGGTAGCCGGCTACACCTTC. The chain uses TRBV30 and TRBJ1-2; D is unclear. Germline V gene lookup returns CDR1 GTSNPN and CDR2 SVGIG (reference sequence). The V end was cut by 2 bases, the J end by 8 bases, with 12 bases between. The CDR3 sequence is 12 residues long.

The chain employs TRBV19 and TRBJ2-1; possibly TRBD1 or TRBD2 for D (5 bases each). This CDR3 is 15 amino acids long. Germline values: CDR1 LNHDA, CDR2 SQIVND (reference sequence). Trimming stripped 4 bases from V and 3 bases from J, with 13 bases between. CDR3 coding DNA: TGTGCCAGTAGTACCGGGACCACCCTCTACAATGAGCAGTTCTTC. It codes for CASSTGTTLYNEQFF.

This clone has only a few counts. V is TRBV5-1 and J is TRBJ2-7; D might be TRBD1 (6 bases). CDR3 size: 14 residues. CDR1 and CDR2 from the germline V gene are SGHRS and YFSETQ. The V end was cut by 1 base, the J end by 3 bases, with 11 bases between. The CDR3 DNA sequence: TGCGCCAGCAGCTTGCAGGGGAGAGACTACGAGCAGTACTTC. Translating gives CASSLQGRDYEQYF. The full variable domain, rest sourced from reference TRBV5-1 and TRBJ2-7, is KAGVTQTPRYLIKTRGQQVTLSCSPISGHRSVSWYQQTPGQGLQFLFEYFSETQRNKGNFPGRFSGRQFSNSRSEMNVSTLELGDSALYLCASSLQGRDYEQYFGPGTRLTVT.

The chain links TRBV2 to TRBJ1-3; D may be TRBD1 (5 bases). Germline assignment: CDR1 SNHLY and CDR2 FYNNEI. The CDR3 contains 13 residues. CDR3 sequence: CAKRGGTGNTIYF. As DNA, the CDR3 is TGTGCGAAGCGTGGGGGGACTGGAAACACCATATATTTT. Looking up the rest from reference TRBV2 and TRBJ1-3 gives the full variable domain: EPEVTQTPSHQVTQMGQEVILRCVPISNHLYFYWYRQILGQKVEFLVSFYNNEISEKSEIFDDQFSVERPDGSNFTLKIRSTKLEDSAMYFCAKRGGTGNTIYFGEGSWLTVV.

The rearrangement links TRBV29-1 to TRBJ2-1, with 8 positions matching TRBD2. Germline-derived CDR1 and CDR2 are SQVTM and ANQGSEA. Trimming at V came to 0 bases and at J to 8 bases, leaving 15 bases not matched to a gene. The CDR3 runs to 17 residues. CDR3 sequence: CSVEDARSGTRQDEQFF. CDR3 DNA sequence: TGCAGCGTTGAAGATGCGAGGTCTGGGACTAGGCAGGATGAGCAGTTCTTC.

V and J are TRBV5-1 and TRBJ1-3; D is perhaps TRBD1 (5 bases). The CDR3 has 15 residues. Looked up from germline, CDR1 is SGHRS and CDR2 is YFSETQ. Deletions cut 2 bases from V and 0 bases from J, with 9 bases between. CDR3 DNA sequence: TGCGCCAGCAGCTTAGAGGGGACCTCTGGAAACACCATATATTTT. As protein: CASSLEGTSGNTIYF.

This chain connects TRBV7-3 to TRBJ1-3; a possible D gene is TRBD1 (5 bases). Trimming shortened V by 5 bases and J by 7 bases, and 15 bases separated the two germline ends. The CDR3 totals 14 residues. Germline CDR1 reads SGHTA; CDR2 reads FQGTGA. The chain's CDR3 is CASSRDSASNTIYF. The CDR3 DNA is TGTGCCAGCAGCCGTGACAGCGCGTCTAACACCATATATTTT.